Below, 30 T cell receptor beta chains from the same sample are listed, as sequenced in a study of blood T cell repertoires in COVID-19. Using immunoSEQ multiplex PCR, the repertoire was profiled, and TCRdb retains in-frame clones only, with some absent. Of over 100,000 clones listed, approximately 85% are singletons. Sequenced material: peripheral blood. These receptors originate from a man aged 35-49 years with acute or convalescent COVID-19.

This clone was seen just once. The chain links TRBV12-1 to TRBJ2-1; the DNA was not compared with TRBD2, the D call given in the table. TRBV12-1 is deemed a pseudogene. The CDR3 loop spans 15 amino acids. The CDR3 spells CATAQNSGGSDEQFF. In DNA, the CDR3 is TGTGCCACCGCTCAGAATAGCGGGGGGTCAGATGAGCAGTTCTTC.

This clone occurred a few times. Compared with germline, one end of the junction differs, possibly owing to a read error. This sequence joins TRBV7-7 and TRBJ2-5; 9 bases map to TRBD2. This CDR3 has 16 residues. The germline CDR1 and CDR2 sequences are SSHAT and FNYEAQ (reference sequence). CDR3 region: CASSLRLADNQETQYF. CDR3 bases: TGTGCTAGCAGCCTTCGACTAGCGGATAACCAAGAGACCCAGTACTTC. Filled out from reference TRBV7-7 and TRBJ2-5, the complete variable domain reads GAGVSQSPRYKVTKRGQDVTLRCDPISSHATLYWYQQALGQGPEFLTYFNYEAQPDKSGLPSDRFSAERPEGSISTLTIQRTEQRDSAMYRCASSLRLADNQETQYFGPGTRLLVL.

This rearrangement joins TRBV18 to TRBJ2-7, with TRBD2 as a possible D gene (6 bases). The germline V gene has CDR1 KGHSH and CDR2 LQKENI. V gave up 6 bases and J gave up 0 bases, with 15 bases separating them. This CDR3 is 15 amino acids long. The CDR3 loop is CASSPFDGSSYEQYF. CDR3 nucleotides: TGTGCCAGCTCTCCCTTTGACGGGAGCTCCTACGAGCAGTACTTC.

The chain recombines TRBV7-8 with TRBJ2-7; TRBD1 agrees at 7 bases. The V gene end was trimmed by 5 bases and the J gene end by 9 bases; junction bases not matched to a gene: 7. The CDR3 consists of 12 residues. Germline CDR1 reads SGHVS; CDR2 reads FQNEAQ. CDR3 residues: CASSPRGQRQYF. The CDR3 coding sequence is TGTGCCAGCAGCCCCCGGGGACAGAGGCAGTACTTC.

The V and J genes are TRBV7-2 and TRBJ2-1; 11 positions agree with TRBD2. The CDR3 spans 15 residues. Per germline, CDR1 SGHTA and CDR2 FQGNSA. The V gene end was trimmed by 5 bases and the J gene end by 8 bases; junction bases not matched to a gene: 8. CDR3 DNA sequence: TGTGCCAGCAGCCCCTCACTAGCGGGAGTCGATGAGCAGTTCTTC. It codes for CASSPSLAGVDEQFF.

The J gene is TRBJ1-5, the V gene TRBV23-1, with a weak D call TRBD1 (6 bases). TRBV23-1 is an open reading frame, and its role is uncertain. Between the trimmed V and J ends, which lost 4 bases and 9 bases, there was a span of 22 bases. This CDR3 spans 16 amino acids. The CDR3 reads CASSRAPGTGGPPQHF. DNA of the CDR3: TGCGCCAGCAGTCGCGCTCCCGGGACGGGGGGGCCGCCCCAGCATTTT.

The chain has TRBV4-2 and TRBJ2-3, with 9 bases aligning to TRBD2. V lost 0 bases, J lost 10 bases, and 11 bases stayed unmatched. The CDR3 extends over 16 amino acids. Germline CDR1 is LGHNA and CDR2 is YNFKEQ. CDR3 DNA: TGTGCCAGCAGCCAAGATCCGGCGGGGGGGCCGCGTGCGCAGTATTTT. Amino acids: CASSQDPAGGPRAQYF.

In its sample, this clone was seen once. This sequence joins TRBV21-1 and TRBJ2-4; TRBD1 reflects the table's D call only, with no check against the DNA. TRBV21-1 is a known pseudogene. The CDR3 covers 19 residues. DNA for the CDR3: TGTGCCAGCAGCACCCCTGGGCCGGGACAGGACTGTTGTAGAAACATTCAGTACTTC. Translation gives CASSTPGPGQDCCRNIQYF.

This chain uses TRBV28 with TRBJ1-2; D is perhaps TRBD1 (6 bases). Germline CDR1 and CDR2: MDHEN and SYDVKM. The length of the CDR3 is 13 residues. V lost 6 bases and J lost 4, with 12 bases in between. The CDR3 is CASRRGGIYGYTF. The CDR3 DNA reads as TGTGCCAGCAGGAGGGGGGGGATCTATGGCTACACCTTC.

The CDR3 region is CASSPHRVSSYNSPLHF. DNA of the CDR3: TGTGCCAGCAGCCCCCACAGGGTGAGCTCCTATAATTCACCCCTCCACTTT. V is TRBV9 and J is TRBJ1-6, with a weak D call TRBD1 (6 bases). V gave up 4 bases and J gave up 0 bases, with 14 bases separating them. CDR1 is SGDLS, CDR2 YYNGEE, per germline. The CDR3 consists of 17 residues.

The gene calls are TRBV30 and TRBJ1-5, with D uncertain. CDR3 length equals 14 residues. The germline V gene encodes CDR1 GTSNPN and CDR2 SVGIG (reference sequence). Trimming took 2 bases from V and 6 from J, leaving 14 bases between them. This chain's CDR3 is CAWSPGRRFQPQHF. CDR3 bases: TGTGCCTGGAGTCCGGGGAGACGATTTCAGCCCCAGCATTTT. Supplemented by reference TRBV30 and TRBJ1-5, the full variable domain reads SQTIHQWPATLVQPVGSPLSLECTVEGTSNPNLYWYRQAAGRGLQLLFYSVGIGQISSEVPQNLSASRPQDRQFILSSKKLLLSDSGFYLCAWSPGRRFQPQHFGDGTRLSIL.

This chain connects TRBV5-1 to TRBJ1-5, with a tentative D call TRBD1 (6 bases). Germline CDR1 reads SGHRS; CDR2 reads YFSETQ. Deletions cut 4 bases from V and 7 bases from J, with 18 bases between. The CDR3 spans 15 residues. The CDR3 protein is CASSAGVRDGQPQHF. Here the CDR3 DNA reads TGCGCCAGCAGCGCAGGGGTCAGGGATGGGCAGCCCCAGCATTTT.

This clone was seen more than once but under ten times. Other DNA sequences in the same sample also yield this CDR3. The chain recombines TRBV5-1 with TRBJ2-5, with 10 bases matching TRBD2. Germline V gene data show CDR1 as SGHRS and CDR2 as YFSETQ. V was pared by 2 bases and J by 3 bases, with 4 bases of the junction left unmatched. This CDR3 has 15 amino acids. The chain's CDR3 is CASSLAGGPKETQYF. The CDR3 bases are TGCGCCAGCAGCTTAGCGGGAGGGCCAAAAGAGACCCAGTACTTC.

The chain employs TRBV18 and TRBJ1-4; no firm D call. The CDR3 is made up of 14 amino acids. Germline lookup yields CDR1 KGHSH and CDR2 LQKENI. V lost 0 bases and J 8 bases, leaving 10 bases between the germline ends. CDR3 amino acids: CASSPPRFGEKLFF. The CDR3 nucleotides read TGTGCCAGCTCACCACCCCGTTTCGGGGAAAAACTGTTTTTT.

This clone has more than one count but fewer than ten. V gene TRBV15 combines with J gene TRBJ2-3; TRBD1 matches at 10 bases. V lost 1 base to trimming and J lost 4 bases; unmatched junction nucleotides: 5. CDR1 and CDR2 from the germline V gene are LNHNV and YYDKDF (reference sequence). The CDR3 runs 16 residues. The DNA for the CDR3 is TGTGCCACCAGCAGAGCTCCGGGACAGGGGCCAGATACGCAGTATTTT. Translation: CATSRAPGQGPDTQYF.

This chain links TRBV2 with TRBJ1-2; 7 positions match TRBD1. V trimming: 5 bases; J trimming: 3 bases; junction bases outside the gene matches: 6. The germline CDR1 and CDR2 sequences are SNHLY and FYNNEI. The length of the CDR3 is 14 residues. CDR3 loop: CASSQRQGDYGYTF. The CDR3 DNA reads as TGTGCCAGCAGTCAACGACAGGGCGACTATGGCTACACCTTC. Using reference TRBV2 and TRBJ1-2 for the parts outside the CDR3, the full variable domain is EPEVTQTPSHQVTQMGQEVILRCVPISNHLYFYWYRQILGQKVEFLVSFYNNEISEKSEIFDDQFSVERPDGSNFTLKIRSTKLEDSAMYFCASSQRQGDYGYTFGSGTRLTVV.

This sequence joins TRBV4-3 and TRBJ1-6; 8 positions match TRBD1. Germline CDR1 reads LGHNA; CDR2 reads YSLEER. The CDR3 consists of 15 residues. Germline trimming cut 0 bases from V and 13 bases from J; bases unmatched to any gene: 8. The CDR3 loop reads CASSQDGQGGWPLHF. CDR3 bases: TGCGCCAGCAGCCAAGATGGACAGGGAGGTTGGCCCCTCCACTTT.

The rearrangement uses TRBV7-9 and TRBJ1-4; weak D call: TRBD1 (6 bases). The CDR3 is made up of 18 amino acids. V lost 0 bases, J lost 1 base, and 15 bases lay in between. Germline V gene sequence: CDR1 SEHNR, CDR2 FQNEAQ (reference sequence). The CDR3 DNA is TGTGCCAGCAGCTTAGCTTTTCAGGGGTCTTTAACTAATGAAAAACTGTTTTTT. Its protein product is CASSLAFQGSLTNEKLFF.

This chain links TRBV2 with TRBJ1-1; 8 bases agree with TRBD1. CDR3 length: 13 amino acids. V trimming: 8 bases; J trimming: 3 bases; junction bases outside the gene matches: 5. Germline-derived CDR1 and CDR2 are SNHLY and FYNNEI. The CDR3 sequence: CASGQGSYTEAFF. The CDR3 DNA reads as TGTGCCAGCGGACAGGGATCTTACACTGAAGCTTTCTTT. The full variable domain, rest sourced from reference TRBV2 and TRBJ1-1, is EPEVTQTPSHQVTQMGQEVILRCVPISNHLYFYWYRQILGQKVEFLVSFYNNEISEKSEIFDDQFSVERPDGSNFTLKIRSTKLEDSAMYFCASGQGSYTEAFFGQGTRLTVV.

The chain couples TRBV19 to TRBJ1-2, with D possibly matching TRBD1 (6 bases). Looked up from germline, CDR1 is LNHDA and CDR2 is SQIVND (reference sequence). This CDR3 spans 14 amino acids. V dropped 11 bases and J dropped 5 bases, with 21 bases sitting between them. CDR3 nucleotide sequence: TGTGCCGCAAGAAGGACAGACCACTCGTATGGCTACACCTTC. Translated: CAARRTDHSYGYTF.

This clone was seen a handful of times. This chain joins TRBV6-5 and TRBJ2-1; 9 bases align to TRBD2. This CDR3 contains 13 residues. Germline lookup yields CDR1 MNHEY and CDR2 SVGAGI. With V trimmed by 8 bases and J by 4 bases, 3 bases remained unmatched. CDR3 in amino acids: CASQRGEYNEQFF. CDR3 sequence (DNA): TGTGCCAGCCAGCGGGGGGAGTACAATGAGCAGTTCTTC.

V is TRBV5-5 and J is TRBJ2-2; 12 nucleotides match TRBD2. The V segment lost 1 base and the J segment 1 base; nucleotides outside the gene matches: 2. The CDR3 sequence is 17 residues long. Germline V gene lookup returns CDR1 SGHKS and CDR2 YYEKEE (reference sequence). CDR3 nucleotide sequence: TGTGCCAGCAGCTTGCGGACTAGCGGGGTGAACACCGGGGAGCTGTTTTTT. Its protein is CASSLRTSGVNTGELFF.

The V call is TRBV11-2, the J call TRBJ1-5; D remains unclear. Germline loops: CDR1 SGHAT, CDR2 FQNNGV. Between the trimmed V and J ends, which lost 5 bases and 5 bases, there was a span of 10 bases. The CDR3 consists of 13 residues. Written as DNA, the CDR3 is TGTGCCAGCAGCCATGATGCAGATCAGCCCCAGCATTTT. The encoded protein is CASSHDADQPQHF.

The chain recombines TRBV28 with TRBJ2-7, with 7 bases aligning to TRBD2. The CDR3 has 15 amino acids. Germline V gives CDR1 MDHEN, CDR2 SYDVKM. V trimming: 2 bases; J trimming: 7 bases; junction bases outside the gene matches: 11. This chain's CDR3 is CASSLRRREMREQYF. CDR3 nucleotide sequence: TGTGCCAGCAGTTTAAGGCGGCGGGAGATGCGGGAGCAGTACTTC.

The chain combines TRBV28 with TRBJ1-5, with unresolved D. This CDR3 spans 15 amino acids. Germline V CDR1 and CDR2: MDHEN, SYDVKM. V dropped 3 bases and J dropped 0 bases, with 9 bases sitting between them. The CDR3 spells CASSLVRASNQPQHF. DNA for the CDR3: TGTGCCAGCAGTTTGGTGAGGGCTAGCAATCAGCCCCAGCATTTT.

CDR3 loop: CASAGQGLWEQFF. The CDR3 DNA reads TGTGCCAGCGCGGGACAGGGTTTGTGGGAGCAGTTCTTC. This chain uses TRBV6-5 with TRBJ2-1, with 9 bases fitting TRBD1. There are 13 residues in the CDR3. Trimming at V came to 8 bases and at J to 10 bases, leaving 9 bases not matched to a gene. In germline, CDR1 is MNHEY, CDR2 SVGAGI.

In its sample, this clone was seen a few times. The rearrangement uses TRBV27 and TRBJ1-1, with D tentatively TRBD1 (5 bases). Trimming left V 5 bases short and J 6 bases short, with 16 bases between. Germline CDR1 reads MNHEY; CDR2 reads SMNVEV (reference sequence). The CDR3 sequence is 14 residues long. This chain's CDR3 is CASSLFAGISEAFF. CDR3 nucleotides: TGTGCCAGCAGTCTGTTCGCAGGGATCTCTGAAGCTTTCTTT.

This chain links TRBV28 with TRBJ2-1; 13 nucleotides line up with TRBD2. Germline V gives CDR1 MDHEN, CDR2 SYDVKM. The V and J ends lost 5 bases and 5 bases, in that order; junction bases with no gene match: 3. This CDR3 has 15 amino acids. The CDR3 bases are TGTGCCAGCAGTCTACTAGCGGGGGGGAACAATGAGCAGTTCTTC. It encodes CASSLLAGGNNEQFF.

The CDR3 region is CASRDSWSIQYF. The CDR3 DNA follows: TGTGCCAGTAGAGACAGTTGGAGCATTCAGTACTTC. V and J are TRBV28 and TRBJ2-4; TRBD1 is a possible D gene (5 bases). The germline V and J ends were trimmed by 9 bases and 9 bases, with 15 bases remaining between them. The CDR3 covers 12 residues. Germline CDR1 MDHEN, CDR2 SYDVKM.

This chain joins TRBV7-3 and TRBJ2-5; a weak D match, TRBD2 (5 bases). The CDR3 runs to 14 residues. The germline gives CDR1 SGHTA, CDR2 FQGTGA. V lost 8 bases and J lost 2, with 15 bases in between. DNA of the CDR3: TGTGCCAGCTCACCGGGCGGGTGGCAAGAGACCCAGTACTTC. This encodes CASSPGGWQETQYF. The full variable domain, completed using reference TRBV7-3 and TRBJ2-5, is GAGVSQTPSNKVTEKGKYVELRCDPISGHTALYWYRQSLGQGPEFLIYFQGTGAADDSGLPNDRFFAVRPEGSVSTLKIQRTERGDSAVYLCASSPGGWQETQYFGPGTRLLVL.